This T cell receptor (beta chain) derives from a study of blood T cell repertoires in COVID-19. In its sample, this clone was seen a few times. Measured with immunoSEQ multiplex PCR; TCRdb has only the in-frame clones, and not every one. The sample gives approximately 150,000 clones, about 81% of which show up once; about a sixth is in the top ten. This sequence originates from a woman aged 80 or over with acute or convalescent COVID-19. Sequenced: peripheral blood.

The CDR3 here is CSVSDGVLGNQPQHF. For the CDR3, the DNA is TGCAGCGTTTCCGACGGGGTTCTAGGCAATCAGCCCCAGCATTTT. The chain couples TRBV29-1 to TRBJ1-5, with D unclear. This CDR3 is built from 15 residues. The V end was cut by 5 bases, the J end by 2 bases, with 16 bases between. Per germline, CDR1 SQVTM and CDR2 ANQGSEA.